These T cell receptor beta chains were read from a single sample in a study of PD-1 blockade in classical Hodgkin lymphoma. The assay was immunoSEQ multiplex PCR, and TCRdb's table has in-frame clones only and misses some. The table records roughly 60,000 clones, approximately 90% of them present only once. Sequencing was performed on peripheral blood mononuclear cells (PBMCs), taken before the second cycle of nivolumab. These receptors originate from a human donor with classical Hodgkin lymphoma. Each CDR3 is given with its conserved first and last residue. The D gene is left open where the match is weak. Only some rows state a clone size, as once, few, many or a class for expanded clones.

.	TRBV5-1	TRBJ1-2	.	TGCGCCAGCAGCTTGGACGACTATGGCTACACCTTC	CASSLDDYGYTF
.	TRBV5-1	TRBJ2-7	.	TGCGCCAGCAGCTTGGAGGGAAATACCTACGAGCAGTACTTC	CASSLEGNTYEQYF
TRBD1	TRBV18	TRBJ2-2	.	TGTGCCAGCTCGCGAGCCGGGACAGTGACCGGGGAGCTGTTTTTT	CASSRAGTVTGELFF
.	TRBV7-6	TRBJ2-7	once	TGTGCCAGCAGCTTATTTCCCCTCCACGAGCAGTACTTC	CASSLFPLHEQYF
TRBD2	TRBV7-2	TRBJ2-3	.	TGTGCCAGCAGCTACTTAGCGGGGGAGGCAGATACGCAGTATTTT	CASSYLAGEADTQYF
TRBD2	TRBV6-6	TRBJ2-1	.	TGTGCCAGCAGATTAGCGGGGGGGCGTGACAATGAGCAGTTCTTC	CASRLAGGRDNEQFF
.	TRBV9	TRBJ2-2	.	TGTGCCAGCAGCGTGGCCAGCAACACCGGGGAGCTGTTTTTT	CASSVASNTGELFF
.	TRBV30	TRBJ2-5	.	TGTGCCTGGAGGGGGGCTGGAGAGACCCAGTACTTC	CAWRGAGETQYF
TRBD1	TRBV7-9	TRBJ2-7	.	TGTGCCAGCAGCTTCCACCTTCCCCGGACAGGTACCTACGAGCAGTACTTC	CASSFHLPRTGTYEQYF
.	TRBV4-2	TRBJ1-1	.	TGTGCCAGCAGCCCTAGGGGGGTGGGGACTGAAGCTTTCTTT	CASSPRGVGTEAFF
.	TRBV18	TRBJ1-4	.	TGTGCCAGCTCACCAAGACAGGAGACAACTAATGAAAAACTGTTTTTT	CASSPRQETTNEKLFF
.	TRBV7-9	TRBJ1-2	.	TGTGCCAGCAGCTTAGCGTATGTCGGGGGCTACACCTTC	CASSLAYVGGYTF
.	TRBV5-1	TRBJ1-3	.	TGCGCCAGCAGCCTCCTGGGTGGAAACACCATATATTTT	CASSLLGGNTIYF
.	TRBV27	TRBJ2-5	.	TGTGCCAGCAGTTTAGCGTGGCAAGAGACCCAGTACTTC	CASSLAWQETQYF
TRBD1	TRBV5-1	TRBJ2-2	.	TGCGCCAGCAGCGAGACCGGGACAGCGAACACCGGGGAGCTGTTTTTT	CASSETGTANTGELFF
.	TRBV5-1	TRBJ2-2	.	TGCGCCAGCAGCCAAACAGGACAGTACACCGGGGAGCTGTTTTTT	CASSQTGQYTGELFF
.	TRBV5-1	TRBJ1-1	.	TGCGCCAGCAGCTTGGGACGAGGACAGAACACTGAAGCTTTCTTT	CASSLGRGQNTEAFF
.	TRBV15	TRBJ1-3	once	TGTGCCACCAGCAGATTAGGAGCCTCTGGAAACACCATATATTTT	CATSRLGASGNTIYF
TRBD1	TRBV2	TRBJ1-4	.	TGTGCCAGCAGGACCCGAACACAGGGGGTTAATGAAAAACTGTTTTTT	CASRTRTQGVNEKLFF
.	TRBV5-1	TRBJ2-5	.	TGCGCCAGCAGCTTATTGGGGATGCAAGAGACCCAGTACTTC	CASSLLGMQETQYF
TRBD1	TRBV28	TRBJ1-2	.	TGTGCCAGCAGTTTTACTCCAGGGGGAAATGGCTACACCTTC	CASSFTPGGNGYTF
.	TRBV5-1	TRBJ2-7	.	TGCGCCAGCAGCTTGGAACTGTCTTACGAGCAGTACTTC	CASSLELSYEQYF
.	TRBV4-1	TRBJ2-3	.	TGCGCCAGCAGTCCCGGTCCAAGCACAGATACGCAGTATTTT	CASSPGPSTDTQYF
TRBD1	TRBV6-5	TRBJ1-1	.	TGTGCCAGCAGTTACCCCACAGGGGCTGAAGCTTTCTTT	CASSYPTGAEAFF
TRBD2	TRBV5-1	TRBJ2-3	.	TGCGCCAGCAGCAAACTAGCGGGGACAGATACGCAGTATTTT	CASSKLAGTDTQYF
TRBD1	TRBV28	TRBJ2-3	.	TGTGCCAGCAGGACAGGGGTCAGCACAGATACGCAGTATTTT	CASRTGVSTDTQYF
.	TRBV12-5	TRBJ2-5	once	TGTGCTAGTGGTCGAAGGGGGTCCGAAGAGACCCAGTACTTC	CASGRRGSEETQYF
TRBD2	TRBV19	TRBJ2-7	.	TGTGCCAGTAGTATAACTAGCGGGGGGGCCCACGAGCAGTACTTC	CASSITSGGAHEQYF
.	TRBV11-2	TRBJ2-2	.	TGTGCCAGCAGCTTAGTTACGTTCACCGGGGAGCTGTTTTTT	CASSLVTFTGELFF
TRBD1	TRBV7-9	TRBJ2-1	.	TGTGCCAGCAGCTTGGGACAGTCCAATGAGCAGTTCTTC	CASSLGQSNEQFF
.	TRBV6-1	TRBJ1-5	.	TGTGCCAGCAGGGACGGGGGACAGCCCCAGCATTTT	CASRDGGQPQHF
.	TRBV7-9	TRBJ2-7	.	TGTGCCAGCAGCTCCTACTACGAGCAGTACTTC	CASSSYYEQYF
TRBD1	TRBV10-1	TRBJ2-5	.	TGCGCCAGCAGTGGAGGGACAGGGAAGGGGGCAGAGACCCAGTACTTC	CASSGGTGKGAETQYF
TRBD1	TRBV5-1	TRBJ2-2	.	TGCGCCAGCAGCTTTTTTGGGACAGGGGATACCGGGGAGCTGTTTTTT	CASSFFGTGDTGELFF
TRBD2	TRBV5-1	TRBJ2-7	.	TGCGCCAGCAGCTTGTCGGGCGGGGGAAGGTACGAGCAGTACTTC	CASSLSGGGRYEQYF
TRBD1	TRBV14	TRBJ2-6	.	TGTGCCAGCAGCCAAGACCCTGTATGGTCAGGGGGCTCTGGGGCCAACGTCCTGACTTTC	CASSQDPVWSGGSGANVLTF
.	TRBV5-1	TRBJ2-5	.	TGCGCCAGCAGCGCCTATGGGGGCCCCCAAGAGACCCAGTACTTC	CASSAYGGPQETQYF
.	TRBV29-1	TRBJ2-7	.	TGCAGCGTTGAACCCCTTGGGGGTGACCGCTTGGAGTACTTC	CSVEPLGGDRLEYF
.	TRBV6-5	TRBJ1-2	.	TGTGCCAGCAGTCACGGCAGAGGCTACACCTTC	CASSHGRGYTF
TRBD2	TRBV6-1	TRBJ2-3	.	TGTGCCAGCAGTGAAGGGGGGAGGGCTACGCAGTATTTT	CASSEGGRATQYF
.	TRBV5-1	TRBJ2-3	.	TGCGCCAGCAGCTTGGTGGGGGCCAGCACAGATACGCAGTATTTT	CASSLVGASTDTQYF
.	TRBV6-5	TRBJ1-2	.	TGTGCCAGCACCGTCGCTGGGGGGCTTGAGTATGGCTACACCTTC	CASTVAGGLEYGYTF
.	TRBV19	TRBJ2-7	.	TGTGCCAGTAGTGGATTTGCCTACGAGCAGTACTTC	CASSGFAYEQYF
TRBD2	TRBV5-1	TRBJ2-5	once	TGCGCCAGCAGCCCTCTAGCGGGGTTGGAGACCCAGTACTTC	CASSPLAGLETQYF
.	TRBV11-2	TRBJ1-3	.	TGTGCCAGCAGCTTAGGATTTGGGGACTACTCTGGAAACACCATATATTTT	CASSLGFGDYSGNTIYF
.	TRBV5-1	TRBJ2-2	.	TGCGCCAGCAGCTTGGAAGGTGAGAACACCGGGGAGCTGTTTTTT	CASSLEGENTGELFF
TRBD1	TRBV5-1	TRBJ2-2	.	TGCGCCAGCAGGACCGGGACAGAGAACACCGGGGAGCTGTTTTTT	CASRTGTENTGELFF
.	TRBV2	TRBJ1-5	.	TGTGCCAGCAGTCAACGACAGTCACTAAATCAGCCCCAGCATTTT	CASSQRQSLNQPQHF
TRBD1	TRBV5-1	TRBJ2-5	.	TGCGCCAGCAGACTGACAGGGGGTAGCCAGTACTTC	CASRLTGGSQYF
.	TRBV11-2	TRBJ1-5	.	TGTGCCAGCAGCTTAGGACAGTATAATCAGCCCCAGCATTTT	CASSLGQYNQPQHF
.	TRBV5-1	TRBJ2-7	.	TGCGCCAGCAGCTCAATCCCGGGCCCCTACGAGCAGTACTTC	CASSSIPGPYEQYF
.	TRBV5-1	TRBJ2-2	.	TGCGCCAGCAGCAATAACGGGTGGAACACCGGGGAGCTGTTTTTT	CASSNNGWNTGELFF
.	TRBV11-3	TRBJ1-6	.	TGTGCCAGCAGCTTTGAAGCCAATTCACCCCTCCACTTT	CASSFEANSPLHF
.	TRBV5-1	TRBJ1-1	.	TGCGCCAGCAGCTTCCGGGGCGATGGCACTGAAGCTTTCTTT	CASSFRGDGTEAFF
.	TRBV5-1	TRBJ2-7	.	TGCGCCAGCAGCCCTTCTGGTGCCAGACACGAGCAGTACTTC	CASSPSGARHEQYF
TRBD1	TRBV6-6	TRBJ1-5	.	TGTGCCAGCAGTTCACGACAGGGACGTGATCAGCCCCAGCATTTT	CASSSRQGRDQPQHF
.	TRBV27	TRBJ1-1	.	TGTGCCAGCAGTTTCGCCCGACGCAGACACCCCATGAACACTGAAGCTTTCTTT	CASSFARRRHPMNTEAFF
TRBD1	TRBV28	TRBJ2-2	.	TGTGCCAGCACGGAACCCGGGACAGGGAACACCGGGGAGCTGTTTTTT	CASTEPGTGNTGELFF
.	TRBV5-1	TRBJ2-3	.	TGCGCCAGCAGCTTGGCCGGGGTAAGCACAGATACGCAGTATTTT	CASSLAGVSTDTQYF
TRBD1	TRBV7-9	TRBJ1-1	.	TGTGCCAGCAGCTCCCCAGGGGGAACCGCTGAAGCTTTCTTT	CASSSPGGTAEAFF